The 29 T cell receptor beta chains below all came from one sample that was sequenced in a study of T cells in Graves' hyperthyroidism and ophthalmopathy. The source material, RNA transcripts, was used to amplify TCR beta CDR3 regions. Using the HTBI primer set, a first-round RT-PCR was run on the TCR CDR3. TCRdb itself ran the multiplex PCR reads through MiXCR, one entry per CDR3 protein. This table has 350,000 to 450,000 distinct CDR3 sequences, about a sixth appearing once. The sequenced sample consisted of blood. The origin of the receptors is a woman aged 30 to 39 with Graves' hyperthyroidism that later progressed to Graves' ophthalmopathy.

The gene calls are TRBV2 and TRBJ1-5; 11 bases map to TRBD1. V dropped 6 bases and J dropped 9; count of bases not matched to a gene: 4. Germline values: CDR1 SNHLY, CDR2 FYNNEI. The CDR3 covers 13 residues. The CDR3 sequence: CASSRTGGSPQHF. The CDR3 DNA sequence: TGTGCCAGCAGCCGGACAGGGGGCTCGCCCCAGCATTTT.

Many counts were recorded for this clonotype. The V gene is TRBV24-1, the J gene TRBJ2-5; 7 positions match TRBD1. Trimming cost V 9 bases and J 2 bases; bases outside gene matches: 11. The CDR3 runs 15 residues. CDR1 is KGHDR, CDR2 SFDVKD, per germline. The CDR3 is CATGIPGQPQETQYF. Written as DNA, the CDR3 is TGTGCCACCGGAATCCCGGGACAGCCTCAAGAGACCCAGTACTTC.

This clonotype has just a few counts. This CDR3 is CASSPTTGGAAYGYTF. The CDR3 DNA reads TGTGCCAGCAGCCCCACGACAGGGGGCGCGGCGTATGGCTACACCTTC. V is TRBV3-1 and J is TRBJ1-2; 10 bases align to TRBD1. There are 16 residues in the CDR3. Germline CDR1 and CDR2: LGHDT and YNNKEL (reference sequence). V lost 4 bases, J lost 5 bases, and 10 bases stayed unmatched.

This clonotype was observed at least ten times. CDR3 loop: CSAGTGLYNSPLHF. The CDR3, as DNA: TGCAGTGCCGGGACAGGTCTCTATAATTCACCCCTCCACTTT. The chain joins TRBV20-1 to TRBJ1-6; 8 positions match TRBD1. Germline V lookup: CDR1 DFQATT, CDR2 SNEGSKA (reference sequence). CDR3 size: 14 residues. V was pared by 6 bases and J by 3 bases, with 4 bases of the junction left unmatched.

This clonotype was counted between two and nine times. A much larger clone differs from this one at a single base, so this may be a read error. The V gene is TRBV12-3 or TRBV12-4, the J gene TRBJ2-7; D uncertain. This CDR3 region has 12 residues. Trimming cost V 4 bases and J 5 bases, with 9 bases left between them. CDR3 DNA sequence: TGTGCCAGCAGTTCTTCTGCTCACGAGCAGTACTTC. This codes for CASSSSAHEQYF.

The sample holds one count of this clonotype. The chain links TRBV27 to TRBJ2-1; unclear D gene. CDR3 length equals 13 residues. From germline, CDR1 is MNHEY and CDR2 SMNVEV (reference sequence). V was cut by 3 bases and J by 6 bases, with 9 bases left in between. The CDR3: CASSFRSLNEQFF. The CDR3 DNA follows: TGTGCCAGCAGTTTTAGGAGTCTCAATGAGCAGTTCTTC.

There are a few counts of this clonotype. The gene calls are TRBV20-1 and TRBJ2-1; D is perhaps TRBD2 (6 bases). Trimming removed 5 bases at V and 7 bases at J, with 21 bases between. The germline V gene encodes CDR1 DFQATT and CDR2 SNEGSKA (reference sequence). This CDR3 comprises 15 residues. The CDR3: CSARGGRVGFNEQFF. Here the CDR3 DNA reads TGCAGTGCTCGAGGAGGGCGGGTTGGTTTTAATGAGCAGTTCTTC.

Many counts were recorded for this clonotype. The chain employs TRBV6-1 and TRBJ2-3; 12 positions agree with TRBD2. The ends lost 5 bases at V and 0 bases at J; junction bases unmatched: 3. The V gene's germline CDR1 is MNHNS and CDR2 SASEGT. CDR3 size: 16 residues. CDR3 coding DNA: TGTGCCAGCAGTCCCGGGACTAGCGGGAGCACAGATACGCAGTATTTT. This encodes CASSPGTSGSTDTQYF.

This clonotype was recorded at least ten times. The V and J genes are TRBV5-5 and TRBJ2-2; D is perhaps TRBD2 (6 bases). Trimming pared 6 bases from V and 1 base from J, leaving 10 bases between. Germline V gene data show CDR1 as SGHKS and CDR2 as YYEKEE (reference sequence). The CDR3 extends over 14 amino acids. CDR3 sequence: CASTLGGNTGELFF. In nucleotides, the CDR3 is TGTGCCAGCACCCTCGGGGGGAACACCGGGGAGCTGTTTTTT.

The chain joins TRBV28 to TRBJ2-2, with 8 positions matching TRBD1. The CDR3 covers 16 residues. The V segment lost 6 bases and the J segment 1 base; nucleotides outside the gene matches: 7. In germline, CDR1 is MDHEN, CDR2 SYDVKM. The CDR3 loop reads CASRRDRPMNTGELFF. In nucleotides, the CDR3 is TGTGCCAGCAGACGGGACAGGCCTATGAACACCGGGGAGCTGTTTTTT. Supplemented by reference TRBV28 and TRBJ2-2, the full variable domain reads DVKVTQSSRYLVKRTGEKVFLECVQDMDHENMFWYRQDPGLGLRLIYFSYDVKMKEKGDIPEGYSVSREKKERFSLILESASTNQTSMYLCASRRDRPMNTGELFFGEGSRLTVL.

This clonotype was seen ten or more times. This chain links TRBV28 with TRBJ2-5, with TRBD2 identical over 7 bases. This CDR3 is 16 amino acids long. V was clipped by 4 bases and J by 1 base; unmatched bases: 9. The germline CDR1 and CDR2 sequences are MDHEN and SYDVKM. CDR3 loop: CASSSWSLAAQETQYF. The CDR3 DNA is TGTGCCAGCAGTTCCTGGTCCCTAGCGGCCCAAGAGACCCAGTACTTC. Filled out from reference TRBV28 and TRBJ2-5, the complete variable domain reads DVKVTQSSRYLVKRTGEKVFLECVQDMDHENMFWYRQDPGLGLRLIYFSYDVKMKEKGDIPEGYSVSREKKERFSLILESASTNQTSMYLCASSSWSLAAQETQYFGPGTRLLVL.

Concerning this clonotype itself: A read error is possible here, since a much larger clone lies one base away. The V and J genes are TRBV20-1 and TRBJ1-3, with unresolved D. From germline, CDR1 is DFQATT and CDR2 SNEGSKA (reference sequence). The CDR3 contains 16 residues. The CDR3 is CSARDVRDLSRNTVYF. The CDR3 nucleotides read TGCAGTGCTAGAGATGTAAGGGATCTCTCACGAAACACCGTATATTTT.

In its sample, this clonotype was seen a few times. The chain combines TRBV18 with TRBJ2-1, with D possibly TRBD1 on 6 matching bases. Trimming left V 6 bases short and J 1 base short, with 16 bases between. This CDR3 region has 16 residues. CDR1 is KGHSH and CDR2 is LQKENI in the germline V gene. The CDR3 sequence: CASSSGTLLSYNEQFF. The CDR3 nucleotides are TGTGCCAGCTCGTCCGGGACACTTCTTTCCTACAATGAGCAGTTCTTC. Full variable domain (remainder filled in from reference TRBV18 and TRBJ2-1): NAGVMQNPRHLVRRRGQEARLRCSPMKGHSHVYWYRQLPEEGLKFMVYLQKENIIDESGMPKERFSAEFPKEGPSILRIQQVVRGDSAAYFCASSSGTLLSYNEQFFGPGTRLTVL.

This clonotype was detected only a few times. The V call is TRBV7-6, the J call TRBJ2-7; 10 nucleotides agree with TRBD2. Germline lookup yields CDR1 SGHVS and CDR2 FNYEAQ. The CDR3 length is 14 residues. The junction had 3 bases not matched to a gene; V was cut back by 1 base and J by 6 bases. CDR3 coding DNA: TGTGCCAGCAGCTTAGTCCCTAGCGGGAGCGAGCAGTACTTC. It is translated as CASSLVPSGSEQYF.

Many counts were recorded for this clonotype. The chain joins TRBV11-3 to TRBJ1-1, with TRBD1 matching 9 bases. The CDR3 totals 14 residues. The germline V gene has CDR1 SGHNT and CDR2 YENEEA. Trimming removed 4 bases from V and 3 bases from J; junction bases left unmatched: 3. This chain's CDR3 is CASSSHRGHTEAFF. In DNA form, the CDR3 reads TGTGCCAGCAGCTCTCACAGGGGGCACACTGAAGCTTTCTTT.

This chain links TRBV5-1 with TRBJ2-7, with unresolved D. There are 14 residues in the CDR3. V was cut by 3 bases and J by 0 bases, with 10 bases left in between. Germline lookup yields CDR1 SGHRS and CDR2 YFSETQ. CDR3 in amino acids: CASSSYLDSYEQYF. The CDR3 nucleotides are TGCGCCAGCAGCTCGTACCTTGACTCCTACGAGCAGTACTTC. Supplemented by reference TRBV5-1 and TRBJ2-7, the full variable domain reads KAGVTQTPRYLIKTRGQQVTLSCSPISGHRSVSWYQQTPGQGLQFLFEYFSETQRNKGNFPGRFSGRQFSNSRSEMNVSTLELGDSALYLCASSSYLDSYEQYFGPGTRLTVT.

This clonotype showed up many times. The rearrangement links TRBV10-3 to TRBJ1-1; D perhaps matches TRBD1 (6 bases). V was pared by 7 bases and J by 10 bases, with 25 bases between. Germline CDR1 and CDR2: ENHRY and SYGVKD. The CDR3 runs to 15 residues. The CDR3 protein is CAITHQPRGGEGAFF. CDR3 coding DNA: TGTGCCATCACTCACCAACCTCGCGGGGGCGAAGGAGCTTTCTTT.

This clonotype was counted many times. The genes are TRBV29-1 and TRBJ2-7; 8 bases are a match to TRBD1. J was trimmed by 6 bases and V by 8 bases; bases with no gene match: 15. There are 14 residues in the CDR3. The germline CDR1 and CDR2 sequences are SQVTM and ANQGSEA. The CDR3 DNA sequence: TGCAGCTACGTATCTTGGACAGGGAAAGGCGAGCAGTACTTC. Translated: CSYVSWTGKGEQYF.

This chain uses TRBV6-2 or TRBV6-3 with TRBJ2-3; 8 nucleotides agree with TRBD2. CDR3 size: 15 residues. CDR1 and CDR2 (germline): MNHEY, SVGEGT. V lost 6 bases and J lost 4; bases outside the gene matches: 9. Here the CDR3 reads CASSKAGDSADTQYF. CDR3 sequence (DNA): TGTGCCAGCAGCAAAGCGGGAGATAGCGCAGATACGCAGTATTTT.

In its sample, this clonotype was seen many times. The chain has TRBV24-1 and TRBJ2-1; TRBD2 aligns across 12 bases. The CDR3 runs 14 residues. After removal of 7 bases from V and 8 bases from J, the junction contained 5 bases not matched to a gene. The germline V gene has CDR1 KGHDR and CDR2 SFDVKD. As DNA, the CDR3 is TGTGCCACCAGCATGACTAGCGGGAGCGATGAGCAGTTCTTC. Translating gives CATSMTSGSDEQFF.

V gene TRBV9 combines with J gene TRBJ2-2; 11 nucleotides line up with TRBD1. Looked up from germline, CDR1 is SGDLS and CDR2 is YYNGEE. The CDR3 has 15 residues. Trimming cost V 6 bases and J 6 bases; bases outside gene matches: 7. The CDR3 region is CASNGPGQGAGELFF. The CDR3 DNA follows: TGTGCCAGCAACGGACCGGGACAGGGGGCCGGGGAGCTGTTTTTT.

At least ten counts were recorded for this clonotype. The chain joins TRBV28 to TRBJ1-5, with D possibly TRBD1 on 5 matching bases. The CDR3 has 16 amino acids. Per germline, CDR1 MDHEN and CDR2 SYDVKM. V lost 6 bases, J lost 4 bases, and 19 bases lay in between. For the CDR3, the DNA is TGTGCCAGCAGGTCACTGTCCGGGACTCTTAATCAGCCCCAGCATTTT. Residues: CASRSLSGTLNQPQHF.

The chain couples TRBV7-2 to TRBJ1-5; D unclear. The length of the CDR3 is 14 residues. Germline V gene sequence: CDR1 SGHTA, CDR2 FQGNSA. Trimming took off 3 bases at V and 2 bases at J, with 8 bases between the two ends. Here the CDR3 reads CASSFVEGNQPQHF. The CDR3 DNA sequence: TGTGCCAGCAGCTTCGTGGAAGGCAATCAGCCCCAGCATTTT.

Many counts were recorded for this clonotype. The chain links TRBV6-2 or TRBV6-3 to TRBJ1-2, with unresolved D. CDR1 is MNHEY, CDR2 SVGEGT, per germline. The CDR3 consists of 16 residues. Between the trimmed V and J ends, which lost 1 base and 4 bases, there was a span of 16 bases. CDR3 protein: CASSYFLTRAIYGYTF. The DNA for the CDR3 is TGTGCCAGCAGTTACTTCTTGACAAGGGCGATCTATGGCTACACCTTC.

This sequence joins TRBV27 and TRBJ2-3; TRBD2 aligns across 13 bases. The germline CDR1 and CDR2 sequences are MNHEY and SMNVEV (reference sequence). V shed 6 bases, J shed 3 bases, and the junction held 6 bases outside the gene matches. This CDR3 comprises 16 residues. CDR3 sequence: CASSLPGLAGTDTQYF. The CDR3 DNA sequence: TGTGCCAGCAGCCTACCGGGACTAGCGGGAACAGATACGCAGTATTTT.

This clonotype was counted many times. The genes are TRBV2 and TRBJ2-5; D call uncertain. Germline CDR1 reads SNHLY; CDR2 reads FYNNEI. This CDR3 is built from 11 residues. Deletions cut 5 bases from V and 5 bases from J, with 6 bases between. Written as DNA, the CDR3 is TGTGCCAGCAGTTTATATGAGACCCAGTACTTC. Protein: CASSLYETQYF. Looking up the rest from reference TRBV2 and TRBJ2-5 gives the full variable domain: EPEVTQTPSHQVTQMGQEVILRCVPISNHLYFYWYRQILGQKVEFLVSFYNNEISEKSEIFDDQFSVERPDGSNFTLKIRSTKLEDSAMYFCASSLYETQYFGPGTRLLVL.

The CDR3 reads CASSFGLGQPQHF. The CDR3 DNA reads as TGTGCCAGCAGTTTCGGGTTGGGGCAGCCCCAGCATTTT. V usage is TRBV27 and J usage is TRBJ1-5; D is undetermined. In germline, CDR1 is MNHEY, CDR2 SMNVEV (reference sequence). V was trimmed by 3 bases and J by 7 bases, leaving 10 bases between them. The CDR3 has 13 residues.

This sequence joins TRBV19 and TRBJ1-4; the match to TRBD1 covers 7 bases. The CDR3 covers 15 residues. The germline V gene encodes CDR1 LNHDA and CDR2 SQIVND (reference sequence). J gave up 5 bases and V 3 bases, and 6 bases lay outside the gene matches. CDR3: CASSIAGGRNEKLFF. The CDR3 coding sequence is TGTGCCAGTAGTATCGCAGGGGGAAGGAATGAAAAACTGTTTTTT.

In this sample, this clonotype turned up many times. The J gene is TRBJ2-1, the V gene TRBV12-3 or TRBV12-4; 15 nucleotides align to TRBD2. The CDR3 contains 22 residues. The V segment lost 5 bases and the J segment 0 bases; nucleotides outside the gene matches: 17. The DNA of the CDR3 is TGTGCCAGCAGTGAGTTTGGAGTCGGGACTAGCGGGGGGTTGAGCTCCTACAATGAGCAGTTCTTC. It is translated as CASSEFGVGTSGGLSSYNEQFF.